A selection of T cell receptor beta chains follows, all from one sample in a study of long-term antiretroviral therapy in people with HIV. Profiling relied on immunoSEQ multiplex PCR, and the TCRdb table lists in-frame clones only, not all of them. Seen here are 15,000 to 20,000 clones, more than 70% observed once, and the top ten hold 12%. The material was unsorted PBMCs, obtained 6.9 years after starting antiretroviral therapy. These receptors were collected from a man aged 45 to 65 with HIV. The CDR3 runs from the conserved cysteine through the conserved F or W.

V: TRBV9
J: TRBJ2-3
CDR3: CASSVASDEGATTDTQYF

V: TRBV7-2
J: TRBJ2-4
CDR3: CASSPDSTGGRGNIQYF

V: TRBV10-3
J: TRBJ1-1
CDR3: CAISDPDTEAFF

V: TRBV2
J: TRBJ2-1
CDR3: CASCRGSYNEQFF

V: TRBV6-5
J: TRBJ1-5
CDR3: CASSLDRNQPQHF

V: TRBV27
J: TRBJ1-1
CDR3: CASSLMGQTEAFF

V: TRBV6-5
J: TRBJ1-5
CDR3: CATSQRATNQPQHF

V: TRBV7-2
J: TRBJ2-4
CDR3: CASSLLRELDIQYF

V: TRBV7-2
J: TRBJ2-3
CDR3: CASSLGAGLSTDTQYF

V: TRBV18
J: TRBJ1-5
CDR3: CASSMTGLQPQHF

V: TRBV28
J: TRBJ1-5
CDR3: CAGSSGSRHQPQHF

V: TRBV5-1
J: TRBJ2-6
CDR3: CASSSNAGGALF

V: TRBV6-1
J: TRBJ1-4
CDR3: CASSGQGMNEKLFF

V: TRBV4-3
J: TRBJ2-7
CDR3: CASSQIAGATPYEQYF

V: TRBV9
J: TRBJ2-1
CDR3: CASSVDPALVSYNEQFF

V: TRBV30
J: TRBJ2-1
CDR3: CAWSRGGASGSINLDEQFF

V: TRBV29-1
J: TRBJ2-2
CDR3: CSVEGDREKNTGELFF

V: TRBV25-1
J: TRBJ2-1
CDR3: CASSEIIGQGSYNEQFF

V: TRBV2
J: TRBJ2-3
CDR3: CASTSRGQGITDTQYF

V: TRBV18
J: TRBJ1-4
CDR3: CASSPEAQGKNEKLFF

V: TRBV4-3
J: TRBJ2-1
CDR3: CASSLTSGSYNEQFF

V: TRBV6-6
J: TRBJ2-6
CDR3: CASSYSRGPGANVLTF

V: TRBV7-2
J: TRBJ2-1
CDR3: CASSLVPKDQRRNNEQFF

V: TRBV25-1
J: TRBJ2-7
CDR3: CASSEWGLVEQYF

V: TRBV7-9
J: TRBJ2-5
CDR3: CASSSMEETQYF

V: TRBV6-5
J: TRBJ2-1
CDR3: CASSSAIYNEQFF

V: TRBV9
J: TRBJ2-3
CDR3: CASRSGVGTTSTDTQYF

V: TRBV14
J: TRBJ2-1
CDR3: CASSQRRDRTYNEQFF

V: TRBV4-1
J: TRBJ2-2
CDR3: CASSHEPMTGGITGELFF

V: TRBV7-9
J: TRBJ2-6
CDR3: CASSDAGANVLTF

V: TRBV7-8
J: TRBJ2-5
CDR3: CASSLGTGKETQYF